This TCR beta chain was observed in a study of T-cell reconstitution after alpha-beta-depleted transplantation in children. Findings and limits, study-wide: Several patients had high TCRbeta diversity at day 60; it came from surviving recipient T cells and thymic progenitors. Fresh T-cell production supplied most of the T-cell counts and diversity seen one year after transplant. Approximately two months post-transplant, alpha-beta T cells reportedly originated from several hundred expanded graft clones.

Using unique molecular identifiers, the investigators prepared the TCRbeta library. TCRdb recomputed calls from the PCR reads with MiXCR, one row per CDR3 protein. The sample carries some 200,000 distinct CDR3 sequences, roughly 8.1% recorded once. From germline, CDR1 is SGDLS and CDR2 YYNGEE. The CDR3 totals 14 residues. V dropped 1 base and J dropped 0 bases, with 8 bases sitting between them. This clonotype was observed at least ten times. Its antigen is not known. This chain uses TRBV9 with TRBJ2-7; D is unclear. This clonotype was sampled from a male patient aged 2 to 9 who had a stem cell transplant for acute myeloid leukemia, so the T cells may come from the graft donor. The sequences come from PBMCs, mostly from graft donor cells, collected 360 days after TCRalphabeta/CD19-depleted stem cell transplant. The CDR3 loop is CASSVLGSSYEQYF. The DNA for the CDR3 is TGTGCCAGCAGCGTACTCGGTAGCTCCTACGAGCAGTACTTC.